A single T cell receptor (beta chain) is shown here with its context. What it binds is unknown. One end of the junction varies from germline; a read error may be responsible. The CDR3 covers 15 residues. CDR1 is MNHNS, CDR2 SASEGT, per germline. This sample is drawn from a study of cytomegalovirus exposure and HLA in healthy donors. Study-level results: Sequencing had likely introduced a cluster of highly shared sequence variants as an artifact. There were some public TCRs occurring in many donors, but most TCR sequences were rare.

The study ran its PCR with 60 Vbeta and 13 Jbeta primers. Under the authors' procedure: Later analysis identified tens of millions of unique TCR beta chains, about 10 million shared. TCRdb's table, derived via immunoSEQ multiplex PCR, lists solely in-frame clones and lacks some. The V and J calls and clone size come from that table; D and trimming were worked out from the DNA. The sample is made up of roughly 65,000 clones, and the top ten hold more than 15% of it. The specimen sequenced was PBMCs. This rearrangement joins TRBV6-1 to TRBJ2-5, with 8 bases identical to TRBD1. The J call may be incorrect, as the DNA end agrees better with TRBJ2-7. This clonotype was sampled from a boy under 18 in good health and CMV-seronegative. The CDR3 nucleotides read TGTGTCAGCAGTGACCCCGGGACAGGCCGATACGAGCAGTACTTC. The encoded protein is CVSSDPGTGRYEQYF.